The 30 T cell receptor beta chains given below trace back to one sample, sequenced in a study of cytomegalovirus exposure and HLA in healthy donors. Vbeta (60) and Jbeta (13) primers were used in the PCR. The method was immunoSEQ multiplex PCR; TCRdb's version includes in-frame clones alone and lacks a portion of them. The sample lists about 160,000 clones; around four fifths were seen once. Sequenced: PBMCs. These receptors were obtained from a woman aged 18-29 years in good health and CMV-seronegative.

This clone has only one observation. The CDR3 region is CAWSPGQGPYEQYF. The DNA of the CDR3 is TGTGCCTGGAGTCCGGGACAGGGACCGTACGAGCAGTACTTC. This sequence joins TRBV30 and TRBJ2-7, with 9 bases fitting TRBD1. The CDR3 totals 14 residues. Trimming removed 2 bases from V and 4 bases from J; junction bases left unmatched: 6. Germline CDR1 reads GTSNPN; CDR2 reads SVGIG (reference sequence). The full variable domain, completed using reference TRBV30 and TRBJ2-7, is SQTIHQWPATLVQPVGSPLSLECTVEGTSNPNLYWYRQAAGRGLQLLFYSVGIGQISSEVPQNLSASRPQDRQFILSSKKLLLSDSGFYLCAWSPGQGPYEQYFGPGTRLTVT.

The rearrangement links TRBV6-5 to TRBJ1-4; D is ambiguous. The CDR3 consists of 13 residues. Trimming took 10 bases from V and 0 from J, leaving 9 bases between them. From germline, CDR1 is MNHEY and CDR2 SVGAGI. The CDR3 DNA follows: TGTGCCACCCACTCTGCAACTAATGAAAAACTGTTTTTT. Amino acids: CATHSATNEKLFF.

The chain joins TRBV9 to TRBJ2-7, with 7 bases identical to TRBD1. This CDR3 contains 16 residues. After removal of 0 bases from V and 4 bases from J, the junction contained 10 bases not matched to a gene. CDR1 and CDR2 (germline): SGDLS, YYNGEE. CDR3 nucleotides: TGTGCCAGCAGCGTAGATCCCGGGACAGATTCTTACGAGCAGTACTTC. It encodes CASSVDPGTDSYEQYF. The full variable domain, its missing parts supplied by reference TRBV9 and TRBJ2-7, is DSGVTQTPKHLITATGQRVTLRCSPRSGDLSVYWYQQSLDQGLQFLIQYYNGEERAKGNILERFSAQQFPDLHSELNLSSLELGDSALYFCASSVDPGTDSYEQYFGPGTRLTVT.

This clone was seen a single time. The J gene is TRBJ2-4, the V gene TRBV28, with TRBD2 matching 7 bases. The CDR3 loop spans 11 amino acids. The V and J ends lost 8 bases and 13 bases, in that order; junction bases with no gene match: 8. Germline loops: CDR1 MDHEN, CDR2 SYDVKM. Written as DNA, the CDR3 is TGTGCCAGCGGGGGGGGTGATATCCAGTACTTC. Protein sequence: CASGGGDIQYF.

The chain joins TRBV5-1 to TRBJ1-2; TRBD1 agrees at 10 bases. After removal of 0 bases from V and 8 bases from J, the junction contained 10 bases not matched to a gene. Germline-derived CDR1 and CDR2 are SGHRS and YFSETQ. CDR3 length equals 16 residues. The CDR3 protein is CASSLAKVETGGGYTF. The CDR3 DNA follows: TGCGCCAGCAGCTTGGCCAAGGTTGAGACAGGGGGCGGCTACACCTTC. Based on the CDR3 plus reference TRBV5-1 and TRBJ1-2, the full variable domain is KAGVTQTPRYLIKTRGQQVTLSCSPISGHRSVSWYQQTPGQGLQFLFEYFSETQRNKGNFPGRFSGRQFSNSRSEMNVSTLELGDSALYLCASSLAKVETGGGYTFGSGTRLTVV.

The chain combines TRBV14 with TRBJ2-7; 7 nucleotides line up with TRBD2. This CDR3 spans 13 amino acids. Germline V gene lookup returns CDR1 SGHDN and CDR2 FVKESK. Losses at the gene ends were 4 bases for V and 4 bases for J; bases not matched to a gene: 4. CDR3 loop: CASSPGLVYEQYF. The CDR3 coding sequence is TGTGCCAGCAGCCCCGGACTAGTTTACGAGCAGTACTTC.

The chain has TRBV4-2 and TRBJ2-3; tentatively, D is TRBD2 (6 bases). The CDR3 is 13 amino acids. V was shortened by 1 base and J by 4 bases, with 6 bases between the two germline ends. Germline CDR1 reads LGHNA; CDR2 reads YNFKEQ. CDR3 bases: TGTGCCAGCAGCCAAGGACTAGCAGATACGCAGTATTTT. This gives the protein CASSQGLADTQYF.

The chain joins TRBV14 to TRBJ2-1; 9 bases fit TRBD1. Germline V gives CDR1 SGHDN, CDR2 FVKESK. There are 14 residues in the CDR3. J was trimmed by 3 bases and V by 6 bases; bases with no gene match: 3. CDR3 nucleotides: TGTGCCAGCAGAACGACAGGGGGCTACAATGAGCAGTTCTTC. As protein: CASRTTGGYNEQFF.

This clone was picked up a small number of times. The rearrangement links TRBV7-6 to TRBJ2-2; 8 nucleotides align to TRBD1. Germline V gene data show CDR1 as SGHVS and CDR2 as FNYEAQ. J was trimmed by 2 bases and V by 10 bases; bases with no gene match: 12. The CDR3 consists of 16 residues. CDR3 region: CATSNLDRANTGELFF. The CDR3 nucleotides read TGTGCCACCTCTAATTTGGACAGGGCAAACACCGGGGAGCTGTTTTTT.

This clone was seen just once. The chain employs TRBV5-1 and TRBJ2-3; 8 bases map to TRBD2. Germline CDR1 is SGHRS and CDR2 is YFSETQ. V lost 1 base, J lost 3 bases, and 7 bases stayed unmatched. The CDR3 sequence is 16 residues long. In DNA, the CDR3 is TGCGCCAGCAGCTTGATCGGGGGGGAAGTTACAGATACGCAGTATTTT. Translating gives CASSLIGGEVTDTQYF.

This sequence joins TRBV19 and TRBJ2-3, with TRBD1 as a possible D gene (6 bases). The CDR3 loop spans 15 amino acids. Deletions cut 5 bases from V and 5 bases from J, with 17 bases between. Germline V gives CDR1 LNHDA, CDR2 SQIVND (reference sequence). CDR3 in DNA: TGTGCCAGTAGTTCACTTCGGGACATCGGAGATACGCAGTATTTT. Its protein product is CASSSLRDIGDTQYF.

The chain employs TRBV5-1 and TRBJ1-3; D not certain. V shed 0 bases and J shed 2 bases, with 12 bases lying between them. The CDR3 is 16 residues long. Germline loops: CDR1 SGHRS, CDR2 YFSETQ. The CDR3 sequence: CASSLEGGIPGNTIYF. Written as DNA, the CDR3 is TGCGCCAGCAGCTTGGAAGGAGGGATCCCTGGAAACACCATATATTTT. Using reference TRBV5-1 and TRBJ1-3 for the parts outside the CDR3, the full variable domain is KAGVTQTPRYLIKTRGQQVTLSCSPISGHRSVSWYQQTPGQGLQFLFEYFSETQRNKGNFPGRFSGRQFSNSRSEMNVSTLELGDSALYLCASSLEGGIPGNTIYFGEGSWLTVV.

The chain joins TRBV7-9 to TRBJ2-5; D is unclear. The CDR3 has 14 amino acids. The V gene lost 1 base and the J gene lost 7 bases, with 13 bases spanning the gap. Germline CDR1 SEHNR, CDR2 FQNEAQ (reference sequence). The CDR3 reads CASSLDLGIGTQYF. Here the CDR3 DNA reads TGTGCCAGCAGCTTAGACCTGGGCATCGGGACCCAGTACTTC.

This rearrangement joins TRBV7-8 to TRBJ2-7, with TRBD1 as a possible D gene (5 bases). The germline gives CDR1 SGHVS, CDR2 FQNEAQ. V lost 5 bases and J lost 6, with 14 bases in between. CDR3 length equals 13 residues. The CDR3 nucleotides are TGTGCCAGCAGCCCAGGGAATCCTATCGAGCAGTACTTC. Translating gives CASSPGNPIEQYF. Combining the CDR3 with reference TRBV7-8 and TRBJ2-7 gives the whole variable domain GAGVSQSPRYKVAKRGQDVALRCDPISGHVSLFWYQQALGQGPEFLTYFQNEAQLDKSGLPSDRFFAERPEGSVSTLKIQRTQQEDSAVYLCASSPGNPIEQYFGPGTRLTVT.

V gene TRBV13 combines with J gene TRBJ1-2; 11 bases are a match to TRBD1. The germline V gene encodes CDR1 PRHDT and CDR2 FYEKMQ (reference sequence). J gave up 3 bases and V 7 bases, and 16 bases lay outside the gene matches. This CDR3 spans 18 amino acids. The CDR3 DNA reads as TGTGCCAGCATGAATTCTGGGACAGGGGGGGTTCAGGACTATGGCTACACCTTC. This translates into CASMNSGTGGVQDYGYTF.

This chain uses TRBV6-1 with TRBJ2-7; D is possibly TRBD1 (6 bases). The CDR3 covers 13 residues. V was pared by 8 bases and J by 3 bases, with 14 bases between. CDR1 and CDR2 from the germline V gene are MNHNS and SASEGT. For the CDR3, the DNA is TGTGCCAGCTTACGACAGGAAAACTACGAGCAGTACTTC. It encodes CASLRQENYEQYF.

CDR3 nucleotide sequence: TGTGCCAGCAGCTTAGGACTAGCGGGGGGGCTCTTTGCAGATACGCAGTATTTT. It yields the protein CASSLGLAGGLFADTQYF. The chain links TRBV7-9 to TRBJ2-3; 14 bases match TRBD2. This CDR3 region has 18 residues. The ends lost 1 base at V and 4 bases at J; junction bases unmatched: 7. In germline, CDR1 is SEHNR, CDR2 FQNEAQ (reference sequence).

The CDR3, as DNA: TGTGCCAGCAGTTACGGACTAGCGGGGCGGAATGAGCAGTTCTTC. Amino acids: CASSYGLAGRNEQFF. The chain has TRBV6-6 and TRBJ2-1, with 12 bases identical to TRBD2. V lost 2 bases, J lost 7 bases, and 3 bases stayed unmatched. The CDR3 has 15 residues. The germline V gene encodes CDR1 MNHNY and CDR2 SVGAGI (reference sequence).

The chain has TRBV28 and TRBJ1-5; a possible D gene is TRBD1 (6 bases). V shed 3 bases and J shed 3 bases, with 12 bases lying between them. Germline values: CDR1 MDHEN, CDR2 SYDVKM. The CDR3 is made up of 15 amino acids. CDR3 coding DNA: TGTGCCAGCAGTTTTACAGGGCTTGTCAATCAGCCCCAGCATTTT. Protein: CASSFTGLVNQPQHF.

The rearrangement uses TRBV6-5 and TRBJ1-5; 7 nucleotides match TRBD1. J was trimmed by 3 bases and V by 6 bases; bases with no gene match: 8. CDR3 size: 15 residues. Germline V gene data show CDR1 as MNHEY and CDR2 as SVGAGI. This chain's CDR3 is CASRFSGGYNQPQHF. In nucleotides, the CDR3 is TGTGCCAGCAGATTCTCAGGGGGGTACAATCAGCCCCAGCATTTT.

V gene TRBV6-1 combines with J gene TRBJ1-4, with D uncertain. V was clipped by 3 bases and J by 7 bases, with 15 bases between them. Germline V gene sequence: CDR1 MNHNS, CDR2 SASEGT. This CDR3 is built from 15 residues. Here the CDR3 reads CASSDSWGVREKLFF. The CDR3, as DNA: TGTGCCAGCAGTGATAGTTGGGGAGTACGTGAAAAACTGTTTTTT.

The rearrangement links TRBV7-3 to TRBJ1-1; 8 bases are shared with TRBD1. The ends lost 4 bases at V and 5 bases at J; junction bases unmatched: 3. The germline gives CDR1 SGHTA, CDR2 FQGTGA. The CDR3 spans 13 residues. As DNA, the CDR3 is TGTGCCAGCAGCTCGCAGGGGGCAACTGAAGCTTTCTTT. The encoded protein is CASSSQGATEAFF. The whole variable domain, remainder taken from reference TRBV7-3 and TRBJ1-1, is GAGVSQTPSNKVTEKGKYVELRCDPISGHTALYWYRQSLGQGPEFLIYFQGTGAADDSGLPNDRFFAVRPEGSVSTLKIQRTERGDSAVYLCASSSQGATEAFFGQGTRLTVV.

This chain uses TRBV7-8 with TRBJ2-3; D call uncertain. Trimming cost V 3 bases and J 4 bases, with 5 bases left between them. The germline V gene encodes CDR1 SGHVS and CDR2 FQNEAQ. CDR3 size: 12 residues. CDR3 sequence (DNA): TGTGCCAGCAGCTTGTATTCAGATACGCAGTATTTT. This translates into CASSLYSDTQYF.

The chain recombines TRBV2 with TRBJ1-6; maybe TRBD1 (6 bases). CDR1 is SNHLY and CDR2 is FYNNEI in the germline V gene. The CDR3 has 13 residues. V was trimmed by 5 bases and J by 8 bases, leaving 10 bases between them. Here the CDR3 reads CASSLQGHSPLHF. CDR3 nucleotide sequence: TGTGCCAGCAGTCTACAGGGCCATTCACCCCTCCACTTT.

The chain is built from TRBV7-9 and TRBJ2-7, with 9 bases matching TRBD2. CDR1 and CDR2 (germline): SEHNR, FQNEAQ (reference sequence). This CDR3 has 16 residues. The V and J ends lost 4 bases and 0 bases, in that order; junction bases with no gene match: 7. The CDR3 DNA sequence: TGTGCCAGCAGCTCTATAGCGGGAGAGGCCTCCTACGAGCAGTACTTC. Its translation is CASSSIAGEASYEQYF.

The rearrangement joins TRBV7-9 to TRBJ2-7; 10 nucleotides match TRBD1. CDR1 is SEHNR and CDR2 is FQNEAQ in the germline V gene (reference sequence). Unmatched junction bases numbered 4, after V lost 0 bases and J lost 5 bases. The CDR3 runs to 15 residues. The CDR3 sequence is CASSLAVTGGNEQYF. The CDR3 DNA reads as TGTGCCAGCAGCTTAGCAGTGACAGGGGGCAACGAGCAGTACTTC.

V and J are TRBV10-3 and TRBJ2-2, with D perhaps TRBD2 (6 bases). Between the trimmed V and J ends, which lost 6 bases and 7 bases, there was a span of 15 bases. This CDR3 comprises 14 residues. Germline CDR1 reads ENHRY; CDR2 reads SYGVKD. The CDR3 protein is CAISLEGPGGELFF. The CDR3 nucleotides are TGTGCCATCAGCCTGGAGGGGCCCGGCGGGGAGCTGTTTTTT.

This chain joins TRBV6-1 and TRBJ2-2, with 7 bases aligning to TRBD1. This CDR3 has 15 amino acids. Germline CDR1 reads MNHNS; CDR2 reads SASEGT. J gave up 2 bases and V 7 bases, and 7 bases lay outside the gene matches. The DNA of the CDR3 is TGTGCCAGCAAAGCCGGGACAGCCAACACCGGGGAGCTGTTTTTT. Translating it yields CASKAGTANTGELFF.

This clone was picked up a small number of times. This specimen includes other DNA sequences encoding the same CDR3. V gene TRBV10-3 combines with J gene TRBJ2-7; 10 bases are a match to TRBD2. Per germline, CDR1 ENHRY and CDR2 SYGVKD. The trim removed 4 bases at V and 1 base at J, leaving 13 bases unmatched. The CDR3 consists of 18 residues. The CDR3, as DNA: TGTGCCATCAGTGCCGCCATACCGACTAGCGGGTCTTCCTACGAGCAGTACTTC. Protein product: CAISAAIPTSGSSYEQYF.

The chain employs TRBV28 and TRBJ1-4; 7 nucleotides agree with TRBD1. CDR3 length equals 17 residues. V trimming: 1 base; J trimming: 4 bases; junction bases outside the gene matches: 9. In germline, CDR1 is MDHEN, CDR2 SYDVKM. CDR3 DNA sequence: TGTGCCAGCAGTTTATACTCGAAGGGGGCGGTTAATGAAAAACTGTTTTTT. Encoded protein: CASSLYSKGAVNEKLFF.